The 14 T cell receptor beta chains presented below share a single source sample, sequenced in a study of CD8 T cells in Susac syndrome. With random hexamers, reverse transcription was performed on roughly 0.5 to 1 ug of RNA. TCRdb re-derived calls from the immunoSEQ multiplex PCR reads in MiXCR, one entry per CDR3 protein. Here the sample spans about 190,000 distinct CDR3 sequences, 95% being singletons. The sequenced sample consisted of CD8+ T cells from PBMCs. These receptors all come from a human donor with Susac syndrome.

V is TRBV13 and J is TRBJ1-1; TRBD1 matches 8 bases. This CDR3 is built from 14 residues. Germline-derived CDR1 and CDR2 are PRHDT and FYEKMQ (reference sequence). The junction had 8 bases not matched to a gene; V was cut back by 5 bases and J by 6 bases. In DNA, the CDR3 is TGTGCCAGCAGCCGAGGGACAGGTAGTGCTGAAGCTTTCTTT. This codes for CASSRGTGSAEAFF.

The chain employs TRBV7-9 and TRBJ2-3; 12 bases are a match to TRBD2. Germline loops: CDR1 SEHNR, CDR2 FQNEAQ (reference sequence). Unmatched junction bases numbered 6, after V lost 3 bases and J lost 2 bases. This CDR3 spans 17 amino acids. This chain's CDR3 is CASSLLLAGGSTDTQYF. The CDR3 bases are TGTGCCAGCAGCTTGCTACTAGCGGGGGGTTCCACAGATACGCAGTATTTT.

This clonotype was seen once. The chain combines TRBV7-9 with TRBJ2-7, with TRBD2 identical over 10 bases. The CDR3 is made up of 16 amino acids. The ends lost 3 bases at V and 5 bases at J; junction bases unmatched: 10. Germline V gives CDR1 SEHNR, CDR2 FQNEAQ (reference sequence). CDR3 nucleotide sequence: TGTGCCAGCAGCTTGGAGAGCGGGAGGGCCCAAAACGAGCAGTACTTC. This encodes CASSLESGRAQNEQYF.

The chain combines TRBV4-1 with TRBJ2-7; D not resolved. This CDR3 has 13 amino acids. V lost 1 base and J lost 4, with 8 bases in between. From germline, CDR1 is MGHRA and CDR2 YSYEKL. The CDR3 DNA is TGCGCCAGCAGCCAAGGAAGGTCTTACGAGCAGTACTTC. It is translated as CASSQGRSYEQYF.

This chain connects TRBV28 to TRBJ2-5; D is ambiguous. This CDR3 region has 13 residues. V was pared by 3 bases and J by 5 bases, with 10 bases between. Germline values: CDR1 MDHEN, CDR2 SYDVKM. Here the CDR3 DNA reads TGTGCCAGCAGTTTGGATCCCCGGGAGACCCAGTACTTC. Translating it yields CASSLDPRETQYF.

The rearrangement links TRBV7-8 to TRBJ1-5; D call uncertain. The germline gives CDR1 SGHVS, CDR2 FQNEAQ. The CDR3 is 15 residues long. V was shortened by 5 bases and J by 3 bases, with 14 bases between the two germline ends. Here the CDR3 reads CASSLDGLYNQPQHF. The CDR3 DNA reads TGTGCCAGCAGCCTAGACGGACTGTACAATCAGCCCCAGCATTTT. The whole variable domain, filled in from reference TRBV7-8 and TRBJ1-5, reads GAGVSQSPRYKVAKRGQDVALRCDPISGHVSLFWYQQALGQGPEFLTYFQNEAQLDKSGLPSDRFFAERPEGSVSTLKIQRTQQEDSAVYLCASSLDGLYNQPQHFGDGTRLSIL.

This chain joins TRBV19 and TRBJ2-5, with 11 bases aligning to TRBD1. The CDR3 contains 14 residues. The V gene end was trimmed by 11 bases and the J gene end by 4 bases; junction bases not matched to a gene: 9. Germline CDR1 is LNHDA and CDR2 is SQIVND (reference sequence). Written as DNA, the CDR3 is TGTGCCGGCCGAGGGGGACAGGGGGGAGAGACCCAGTACTTC. Translated, it gives CAGRGGQGGETQYF.

The chain uses TRBV15 and TRBJ1-2; no clear D gene. The germline V gene has CDR1 LNHNV and CDR2 YYDKDF (reference sequence). V shed 3 bases and J shed 0 bases, with 17 bases lying between them. The CDR3 consists of 17 residues. The CDR3 is CATSSRSAQDPNYGYTF. The CDR3 DNA reads as TGTGCCACCAGCAGCCGGTCGGCCCAGGACCCTAACTATGGCTACACCTTC.

The rearrangement links TRBV3-1 to TRBJ2-7, with 8 nucleotides matching TRBD1. Germline V CDR1 and CDR2: LGHDT, YNNKEL (reference sequence). Trimming removed 3 bases from V and 5 bases from J; junction bases left unmatched: 6. This CDR3 is built from 14 residues. The CDR3 DNA reads TGTGCCAGCAGCCAGGGGACAGGTCTGAACGAGCAGTACTTC. This codes for CASSQGTGLNEQYF.

The chain is built from TRBV3-1 and TRBJ2-2; TRBD2 matches at 10 bases. From germline, CDR1 is LGHDT and CDR2 YNNKEL (reference sequence). Trimming took 6 bases from V and 1 from J; bases not matched to a gene: 11. The CDR3 consists of 18 residues. CDR3 bases: TGTGCCAGCAGACGACGCTGGACTAGCGGCGAGAACACCGGGGAGCTGTTTTTT. Translated, it gives CASRRRWTSGENTGELFF.

This clonotype was picked up one time. The gene calls are TRBV6-2 or TRBV6-3 and TRBJ2-5; possible D gene TRBD2, 5 bases. The CDR3 spans 17 residues. CDR1 is MNHEY and CDR2 is SVGEGT in the germline V gene. The ends were cut back, 1 base at V and 0 bases at J, with 15 bases in the middle. This CDR3 reads CASSYLHGDVYQETQYF. In DNA form, the CDR3 reads TGTGCCAGCAGTTACTTACACGGGGATGTGTACCAAGAGACCCAGTACTTC.

The chain couples TRBV27 to TRBJ2-7, with 11 positions matching TRBD2. The CDR3 runs 16 residues. Per germline, CDR1 MNHEY and CDR2 SMNVEV (reference sequence). J gave up 5 bases and V 3 bases, and 9 bases lay outside the gene matches. CDR3 protein: CASSLGPSGRPHEQYF. CDR3 sequence (DNA): TGTGCCAGCAGTTTGGGTCCTAGCGGGAGGCCCCACGAGCAGTACTTC.

The V and J genes are TRBV29-1 and TRBJ1-1; D not resolved. The CDR3 runs 12 residues. The germline V gene encodes CDR1 SQVTM and CDR2 ANQGSEA. V was pared by 8 bases and J by 0 bases, with 10 bases between. CDR3 DNA sequence: TGCAGCTTCGATTACATGAACACTGAAGCTTTCTTT. It encodes CSFDYMNTEAFF.

The genes are TRBV15 and TRBJ2-2, with D possibly TRBD2 on 6 matching bases. Trimming left V 11 bases short and J 6 bases short, with 25 bases between. The V gene's germline CDR1 is LNHNV and CDR2 YYDKDF (reference sequence). This CDR3 has 16 residues. CDR3 bases: TGTGCCTCCCAACATCAACCGGGAGCCACCCCCGGGGAGCTGTTTTTT. Residues: CASQHQPGATPGELFF.